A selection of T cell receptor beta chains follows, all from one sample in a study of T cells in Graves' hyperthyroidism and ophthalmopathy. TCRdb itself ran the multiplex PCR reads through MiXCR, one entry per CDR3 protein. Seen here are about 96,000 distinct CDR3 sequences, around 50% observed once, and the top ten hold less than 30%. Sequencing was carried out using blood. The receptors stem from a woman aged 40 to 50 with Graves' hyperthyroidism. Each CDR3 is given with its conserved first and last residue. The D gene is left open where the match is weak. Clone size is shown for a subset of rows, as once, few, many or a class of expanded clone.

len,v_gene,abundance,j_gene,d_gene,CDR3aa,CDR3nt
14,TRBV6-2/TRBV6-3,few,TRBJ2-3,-,CASRGNRATDTQYF,TGTGCCAGCAGAGGGAACAGGGCCACAGATACGCAGTATTTT
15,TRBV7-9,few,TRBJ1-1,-,CAWSVWGTANTEAFF,TGTGCCTGGAGTGTATGGGGGACCGCGAACACTGAAGCTTTCTTT
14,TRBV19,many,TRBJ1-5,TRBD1,CASSYRGSNQPQHF,TGTGCCAGTAGTTACAGGGGAAGCAATCAGCCCCAGCATTTT
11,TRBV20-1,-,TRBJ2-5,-,CSFRGKGTQYF,TGCAGCTTTCGAGGGAAAGGGACCCAGTACTTC
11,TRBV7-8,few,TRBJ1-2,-,CAWGQNYGYTF,TGTGCCTGGGGACAAAACTATGGCTACACCTTC
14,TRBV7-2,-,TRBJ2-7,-,CASSPISGTGELYF,TGTGCCAGCAGCCCGATTAGCGGCACCGGGGAGCTGTACTTC
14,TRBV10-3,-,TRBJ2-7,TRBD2,CAAGASGRAYEQYF,TGTGCCGCAGGGGCTAGCGGGAGGGCCTACGAGCAGTACTTC
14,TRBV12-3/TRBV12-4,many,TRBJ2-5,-,CASTFSSGRETQYF,TGTGCCAGCACCTTCTCCTCGGGAAGGGAGACCCAGTACTTC
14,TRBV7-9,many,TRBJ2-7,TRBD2,CASSLARERSEQYF,TGTGCCAGCAGCTTAGCGCGGGAGCGGAGCGAGCAGTACTTC
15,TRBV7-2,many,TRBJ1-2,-,CASSPGPILTYGYTF,TGTGCCAGCAGCCCCGGCCCGATCCTGACCTATGGCTACACCTTC
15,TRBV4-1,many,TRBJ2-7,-,CASSQVSGDSYEQYF,TGTGCCAGCAGCCAAGTTTCTGGCGATTCCTACGAGCAGTACTTC
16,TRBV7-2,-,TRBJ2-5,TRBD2,CASSLTSGATQETQYF,TGTGCCAGCAGCTTAACTAGCGGGGCAACCCAAGAGACCCAGTACTTC
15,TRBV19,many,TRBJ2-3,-,CASTSFGESTDTQYF,TGTGCCAGTACATCGTTTGGGGAAAGCACAGATACGCAGTATTTT
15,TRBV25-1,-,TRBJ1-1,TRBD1,CASRGQGAQNTEAFF,TGTGCCAGCAGGGGACAGGGGGCCCAGAACACTGAAGCTTTCTTT
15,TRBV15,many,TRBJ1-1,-,CATSRGGGIDTEAFF,TGTGCCACCAGCAGGGGGGGGGGCATTGACACTGAAGCTTTCTTT
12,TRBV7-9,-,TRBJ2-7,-,CASSLTTGELYF,TGTGCCAGCAGCTTAACGACCGGGGAGCTGTACTTC
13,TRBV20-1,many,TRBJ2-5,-,CSASILVAETQYF,TGCAGTGCTAGCATACTAGTTGCAGAGACCCAGTACTTC
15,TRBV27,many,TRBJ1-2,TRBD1,CASSSPRQGIYGYTF,TGTGCCAGCAGTAGCCCACGACAGGGGATCTATGGCTACACCTTC
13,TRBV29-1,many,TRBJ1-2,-,CSVEVGGGFGYTF,TGCAGCGTTGAAGTCGGGGGAGGGTTTGGCTACACCTTC
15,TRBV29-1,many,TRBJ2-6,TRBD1,CSVTTGSSGANVLTF,TGCAGCGTCACGACAGGGAGCTCTGGGGCCAACGTCCTGACTTTC
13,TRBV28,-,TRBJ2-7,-,CASSFGGARKQYF,TGTGCCAGCAGCTTTGGTGGAGCCAGGAAGCAGTACTTC
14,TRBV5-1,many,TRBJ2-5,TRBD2,CASTPGGGVETQYF,TGCGCCAGCACGCCCGGGGGGGGCGTAGAGACCCAGTACTTC
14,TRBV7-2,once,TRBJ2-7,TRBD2,CAWSGTSGSYEQYF,TGTGCCTGGAGTGGGACTAGCGGGAGTTACGAGCAGTACTTC
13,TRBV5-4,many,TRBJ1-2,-,CASSFDWGYGYTF,TGTGCCAGCAGCTTCGACTGGGGGTATGGCTACACCTTC
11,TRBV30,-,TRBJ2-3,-,CAWSALAWQYF,TGTGCCTGGAGTGCTCTAGCTTGGCAGTATTTT
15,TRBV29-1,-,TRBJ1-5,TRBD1,CSVEDTGTGDAYEHF,TGCAGCGTTGAAGACACCGGGACAGGGGACGCCTACGAGCATTTT
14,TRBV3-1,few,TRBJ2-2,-,CASSQGTSTGELFF,TGTGCCAGCAGCCAAGGAACTAGCACCGGGGAGCTGTTTTTT
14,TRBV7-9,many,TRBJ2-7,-,CASSLVPGRNEQYF,TGTGCCAGCAGCTTAGTTCCAGGGAGGAACGAGCAGTACTTC
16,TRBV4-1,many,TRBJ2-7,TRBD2,CASSQLLAGGSYEQYF,TGCGCCAGCAGCCAACTACTAGCGGGAGGGTCCTACGAGCAGTACTTC
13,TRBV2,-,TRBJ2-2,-,CASKRGNTGELLF,TGTGCCAGCAAACGGGGGAACACCGGGGAGCTGCTTTTT
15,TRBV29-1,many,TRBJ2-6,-,CSVVQVDSGANVLTF,TGCAGCGTTGTACAGGTCGACTCTGGGGCCAACGTCCTGACTTTC
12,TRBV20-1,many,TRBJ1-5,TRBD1,CSARGTGQPQHF,TGCAGTGCTAGAGGGACAGGTCAGCCCCAGCATTTT
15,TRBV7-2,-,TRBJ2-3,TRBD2,CASSLIGGSADTQYF,TGTGCCAGCAGTTTAATCGGGGGGAGCGCAGATACGCAGTATTTT
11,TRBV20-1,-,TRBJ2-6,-,CSAEGRWTEAF,TGCAGTGCTGAGGGGCGGTGGACTGAAGCTTTC
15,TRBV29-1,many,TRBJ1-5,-,CSVLVGGNRGQPQHF,TGCAGCGTTCTCGTGGGGGGCAATAGGGGACAGCCCCAGCATTTT
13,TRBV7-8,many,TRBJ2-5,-,CASSRAGEETQYF,TGTGCCAGCAGCAGGGCAGGGGAAGAGACCCAGTACTTC